A selection of T cell receptor beta chains follows, all from one sample in a study of blood T cell repertoires in COVID-19. Repertoires were generated with immunoSEQ multiplex PCR, while TCRdb's copy carries only in-frame clones and drops some. The table lists roughly 150,000 clones, 65% to 85% of them singletons, with about 5.2% in the top ten. Sequencing was done on a sample of PBMCs or T cells enriched from blood (not recorded which). The receptors here all came from a man aged 65 to 79 who had been exposed to COVID-19. Each CDR3 is given with its conserved first and last residue. Fields, in order: J gene, clone size, D gene, V gene, CDR3 protein, CDR3 DNA. The D gene is left open where the match is weak. Clone sizes are given selectively: once, few, many, or a class where the clone is expanded.

>TRBJ1-4|-|-|TRBV4-3
CASSQDLGATNEKLFF
TGCGCCAGCAGCCAAGATTTGGGAGCAACTAATGAAAAACTGTTTTTT
>TRBJ2-1|-|-|TRBV5-1
CASSLGNGTRYNEQFF
TGCGCCAGCAGCTTGGGGAACGGGACAAGGTACAATGAGCAGTTCTTC
>TRBJ1-4|-|-|TRBV7-9
CASSQQGVRGEKLFF
TGTGCCAGCAGCCAACAGGGAGTGAGGGGCGAAAAACTGTTTTTT
>TRBJ1-4|-|TRBD1|TRBV28
CASSFTDRGREKLFF
TGTGCCAGCAGTTTTACGGACAGGGGGCGGGAAAAACTGTTTTTT
>TRBJ2-7|-|-|TRBV5-1
CASSSETGNEQYF
TGCGCCAGCAGCTCAGAAACCGGGAACGAGCAGTACTTC
>TRBJ2-3|-|TRBD2|TRBV11-3
CASSLDNPWLAGAHDTQYF
TGTGCCAGCAGCTTAGATAACCCCTGGCTAGCGGGAGCACATGATACGCAGTATTTT
>TRBJ1-3|-|-|TRBV30
CAWSVSAGSGNTIYF
TGTGCCTGGAGTGTATCGGCAGGGTCTGGAAACACCATATATTTT
>TRBJ1-1|-|-|TRBV16
CASSQATNRMNTEAFF
TGTGCCAGCAGCCAAGCGACAAATAGGATGAACACTGAAGCTTTCTTT
>TRBJ1-2|-|TRBD1|TRBV3-1/TRBV3-2
CASSQADRGPYGYTF
TGTGCCAGCAGCCAAGCGGACAGGGGGCCCTATGGCTACACCTTC
>TRBJ2-7|few|TRBD1|TRBV3-1/TRBV3-2
CASSQAAGTGGGEQYF
TGTGCCAGCAGCCAAGCAGCCGGGACAGGGGGTGGCGAGCAGTACTTC
>TRBJ1-1|-|-|TRBV5-8
CASSFRDLNTEAFF
TGTGCCAGCAGCTTTAGAGATCTGAACACTGAAGCTTTCTTT
>TRBJ1-1|-|-|TRBV10-3
CAISDPGTYTEAFF
TGTGCCATCAGTGATCCCGGGACTTACACTGAAGCTTTCTTT
>TRBJ2-2|once|TRBD2|TRBV24-1
CATSDHRTSGAITGELFF
TGTGCCACCAGTGATCACAGGACTAGCGGGGCGATCACCGGGGAGCTGTTTTTT
>TRBJ2-1|-|TRBD1|TRBV7-9
CASSLGTGEIYNEQFF
TGTGCCAGCAGCTTAGGGACAGGAGAAATCTACAATGAGCAGTTCTTC
>TRBJ2-4|-|TRBD1|TRBV14
CASSTRTGDLNIQYF
TGTGCCAGCAGCACACGGACAGGGGACCTAAACATTCAGTACTTC
>TRBJ1-6|-|TRBD1|TRBV7-2
CASSSGQGNSPLHF
TGTGCCAGCAGCTCTGGACAGGGAAATTCACCCCTCCACTTT
>TRBJ2-7|once|-|TRBV11-1
CASSVGVPYEQYF
TGTGCCAGCAGCGTCGGGGTGCCCTACGAGCAGTACTTC
>TRBJ1-5|-|TRBD1|TRBV7-9
CASSLGVGQGGFSNQPQHF
TGTGCCAGCAGCTTAGGGGTAGGACAGGGGGGATTTAGCAATCAGCCCCAGCATTTT
>TRBJ2-7|-|TRBD1|TRBV19
CASSYRGEQYF
TGTGCCAGTAGCTACAGGGGCGAGCAGTACTTC
>TRBJ2-5|-|-|TRBV7-2
CASSLKIRRETQYF
TGTGCCAGCAGCTTGAAGATTCGCCGGGAGACCCAGTACTTC
>TRBJ2-3|few|TRBD2|TRBV4-3
CASSQELAGGADTQYF
TGCGCCAGCAGCCAAGAACTAGCGGGGGGAGCAGATACGCAGTATTTT
>TRBJ1-2|-|-|TRBV5-5
CASSREPAAYGYTF
TGTGCCAGCAGCCGGGAGCCAGCCGCCTATGGCTACACCTTC
>TRBJ1-2|-|-|TRBV5-4
CASSLGGSVHGYTF
TGTGCCAGCAGCTTGGGCGGGTCAGTCCATGGCTACACCTTC
>TRBJ2-1|-|TRBD2|TRBV7-2
CASSRGLAVYNEQFF
TGTGCCAGCAGCCGGGGACTAGCAGTATACAATGAGCAGTTCTTC
>TRBJ1-2|-|-|TRBV14
CASSQGGHGDGYTF
TGTGCCAGCAGCCAAGGGGGGCACGGTGATGGCTACACCTTC
>TRBJ1-1|-|-|TRBV7-2
CASSTGQPLNTEAFF
TGTGCCAGCAGCACCGGACAGCCCCTGAACACTGAAGCTTTCTTT
>TRBJ2-2|-|-|TRBV7-6
CASSLARGISGELFF
TGTGCCAGCAGCTTAGCCAGGGGAATATCCGGGGAGCTGTTTTTT
>TRBJ1-6|few|-|TRBV30
CAWRGSSYNSPLHF
TGTGCCTGGAGAGGGAGCTCCTATAATTCACCCCTCCACTTT
>TRBJ2-3|-|TRBD2|TRBV7-2
CASNQNQAGGLYF
TGTGCCAGCAACCAGAACCAAGCGGGAGGACTGTATTTT
>TRBJ2-7|-|TRBD2|TRBV6-6
CASTYAAGVTPYEQYF
TGTGCCAGCACCTATGCCGCGGGGGTAACCCCCTACGAGCAGTACTTC
>TRBJ2-2|-|-|TRBV28
CATTDRNTGELFF
TGTGCCACCACGGACAGGAACACCGGGGAGCTGTTTTTT
>TRBJ2-7|-|-|TRBV5-1
CASSPDSSYEQYF
TGCGCCAGCAGCCCGGACAGCTCCTACGAGCAGTACTTC
>TRBJ2-3|-|TRBD2|TRBV7-2
CASSQLGGGAPTQYF
TGTGCCAGCAGCCAGTTGGGCGGGGGGGCCCCAACGCAGTATTTT
>TRBJ1-1|-|-|TRBV10-2
CASRQDTRGTEAFF
TGCGCCAGCAGACAAGACACCCGGGGAACTGAAGCTTTCTTT
>TRBJ1-2|-|TRBD1|TRBV4-3
CASSQRTGSIDGYTF
TGCGCCAGCAGCCAGAGGACAGGAAGTATAGATGGCTACACCTTC
>TRBJ1-2|-|-|TRBV5-4
CASSLEQGVYGYTF
TGTGCCAGCAGCTTAGAACAGGGCGTCTATGGCTACACCTTC
>TRBJ1-1|-|-|TRBV2
CASSERSTAFF
TGTGCCAGCAGTGAGAGGTCCACAGCTTTCTTT
>TRBJ2-5|-|TRBD1|TRBV5-1
CASSSMDRGPETQYF
TGCGCCAGCAGCTCCATGGACAGGGGGCCGGAGACCCAGTACTTC
>TRBJ2-3|-|TRBD2|TRBV11-2
CASSFLASGRARTDTQYF
TGTGCCAGCAGCTTCCTAGCTAGCGGGAGGGCCCGCACAGATACGCAGTATTTT
>TRBJ2-1|-|TRBD2|TRBV5-1
CASSLSSGTYNEQFF
TGCGCCAGCAGCTTATCTAGCGGTACCTACAATGAGCAGTTCTTC
>TRBJ1-2|once|-|TRBV3-1/TRBV3-2
CASSQGVAGGGYTF
TGTGCCAGCAGCCAAGGTGTGGCAGGTGGAGGCTACACCTTC
>TRBJ2-3|-|TRBD2|TRBV4-3
CASSQLSSGADTQYF
TGCGCCAGCAGCCAACTGAGTAGCGGGGCAGATACGCAGTATTTT
>TRBJ2-7|-|-|TRBV7-2
CASSLTPYEQYF
TGTGCCAGCAGCTTAACTCCCTACGAGCAGTACTTC
>TRBJ1-3|-|-|TRBV16
CASSQGTPGVGAIYF
TGTGCCAGCAGCCAAGGCACGCCGGGGGTTGGAGCCATATATTTT
>TRBJ2-7|-|-|TRBV7-2
CASSTPGATRQYF
TGTGCCAGCAGCACCCCTGGGGCGACGAGGCAGTACTTC
>TRBJ2-7|-|-|TRBV12-1
CASSFLTYEQYF
TGTGCCAGCAGCTTTTTAACCTACGAGCAGTACTTC
>TRBJ2-1|-|-|TRBV6-5
CASSSSAAFDNEQFF
TGTGCCAGCAGTTCCTCAGCGGCCTTTGACAATGAGCAGTTCTTC
>TRBJ1-2|-|TRBD1|TRBV7-2
CASSQTGEYYGYTF
TGTGCCAGCAGCCAAACAGGGGAGTACTATGGCTACACCTTC
>TRBJ1-1|few|TRBD1|TRBV27
CASSLGQGAGEAFF
TGTGCCAGCAGCCTGGGACAGGGGGCGGGTGAAGCTTTCTTT
>TRBJ2-7|once|-|TRBV7-2
CASSLGQAPFSYEQYF
TGTGCCAGCAGCTTAGGACAGGCCCCTTTCTCCTACGAGCAGTACTTC
>TRBJ2-3|-|-|TRBV27
CASSWKTSGDTQYF
TGTGCCAGCAGTTGGAAGACTAGTGGGGATACGCAGTATTTT
>TRBJ2-7|-|-|TRBV10-2
CASSSGQPPYEQYF
TGCGCCAGCAGTTCGGGACAACCCCCCTACGAGCAGTACTTC
>TRBJ1-3|few|-|TRBV7-2
CASSLVSAGVGNTIYF
TGTGCCAGCAGCTTAGTATCGGCAGGGGTTGGAAACACCATATATTTT
>TRBJ1-1|-|-|TRBV7-9
CASSFAVNTEAFF
TGTGCCAGCAGCTTCGCGGTGAACACTGAAGCTTTCTTT
>TRBJ2-6|-|-|TRBV19
CASSERPGANVLTF
TGTGCCAGTAGTGAGAGGCCTGGGGCCAACGTCCTGACTTTC
>TRBJ2-5|once|-|TRBV30
CAWRTAGSRETQYF
TGTGCCTGGCGGACAGCCGGATCGAGGGAGACCCAGTACTTC
>TRBJ1-6|once|-|TRBV7-8
CASSPDSHSSSYNSPLHF
TGTGCCAGCAGCCCGGACAGCCACTCTAGCTCCTATAATTCACCCCTCCACTTT
>TRBJ2-3|few|-|TRBV6-5
CASSLLGGGTDTQYF
TGTGCCAGCAGTCTACTAGGTGGCGGCACAGATACGCAGTATTTT
>TRBJ1-1|-|-|TRBV18
CASSRIGDRDTEAFF
TGTGCCAGCTCACGAATCGGAGATCGGGACACTGAAGCTTTCTTT
>TRBJ1-2|-|TRBD1|TRBV5-4
CASSATGTGYSYGYTF
TGTGCCAGCAGCGCAACCGGGACAGGGTATAGCTATGGCTACACCTTC